This T cell receptor (beta chain) was captured by sequencing in a study of neurological immune-mediated disorders. Findings of the study overall: Multiple sclerosis, the disease with the least TCR clonal expansion, fell below healthy controls, whereas HTLV-1-associated myelopathy showed the most.

One entry per CDR3 protein, called by TCRdb with MiXCR from the 5' RACE reads. The table has 85,000 to 110,000 distinct CDR3 sequences, approximately 11% seen once. This CDR3 comprises 14 residues. Trimming pared 1 base from V and 3 bases from J, leaving 9 bases between. CDR1 LNHNV and CDR2 YYDKDF come from the germline V gene (reference sequence). The sample's time point: longitudinal time-point 3. Unsorted libraries were generated from 2 million PBMCs held at -80 degrees C. This clonotype was seen at least ten times. Its antigen is not identified. The chain combines TRBV15 with TRBJ1-1, with unresolved D. This TCR was recovered from a female donor with HTLV-1-associated myelopathy (HAM/TSP). The sample was PBMCs. The CDR3 coding sequence is TGTGCCACCAGCAGAGGAGTGGTGGACACTGAAGCTTTCTTT. Translated, it gives CATSRGVVDTEAFF.